This entry describes one TCR beta chain. This specimen comes from a study of blood T cell repertoires in COVID-19. Study-level background: The United States, Italy and Spain were the sources of the acute and convalescent COVID-19 samples. The cDNA or gDNA used as material had been derived from T cells, B-cell-depleted T cells, or PBMCs.

Trimming pared 5 bases from V and 4 bases from J, leaving 8 bases between. The CDR3 is made up of 12 amino acids. In the authors' workflow: Cell counts per sample came from amplifying reference gene primers. Assay used: immunoSEQ multiplex PCR; TCRdb lists only in-frame clones, some missing. The DNA was the basis for D and trimming; V, J and clone size are from that table. In the table there are around 47,000 clones, roughly 80% of which are singletons. The TCR originated in a human donor in a cohort sampled during active COVID-19. The chain uses TRBV12-3 or TRBV12-4 and TRBJ1-2, with D possibly matching TRBD1 (6 bases). Sequencing used peripheral blood. The CDR3 DNA reads TGTGCCAGCAGTCAACAGGGCTATGGCTACACCTTC. Amino acids: CASSQQGYGYTF.